A single sample is the source of the 27 T cell receptor beta chains below, sequenced in a study of T-cell memory formation after mild COVID-19 (dated by TCRdb to the early 2020s). The library was prepared using 5' RACE. This sample was sequenced with an Illumina NovaSeq 6000. TCRdb trimmed the raw reads at Q25, called clones with MiXCR and kept productive beta chains. Rows are unified per CDR3 protein, each entry keeping the most common DNA and genes. Recorded for this sample are some 130,000 distinct CDR3 sequences; roughly 15% of them occurred a single time. Jointly, the top ten make up over 11% of the sample. The sequenced material came from PBMCs or a T cell subset sorted from them (not recorded which). Receptors were obtained from an adult woman who had mild COVID-19 (a few samples of this study predate the infection). The sample titles of this study are shuffled in the database, so cell type and time point are left out; the donor was told from shared clones.

This clonotype was observed a few times. This sequence joins TRBV27 and TRBJ1-6, with no clear D. The germline V gene has CDR1 MNHEY and CDR2 SMNVEV (reference sequence). With 2 bases removed from V and 9 bases from J, the gap between germline ends came to 8 bases. The CDR3 has 13 amino acids. As DNA, the CDR3 is TGTGCCAGCAGTTTAGTCTTGGGTTCACCCCTCCACTTT. Translation gives CASSLVLGSPLHF.

There are a few counts of this clonotype. This chain links TRBV19 with TRBJ2-2; D possibly corresponds to TRBD1 (5 bases). In germline, CDR1 is LNHDA, CDR2 SQIVND (reference sequence). Trimming removed 1 base at V and 6 bases at J, with 9 bases between. There are 14 residues in the CDR3. CDR3 sequence reads: CASSIGGRAGELFF. The CDR3 bases are TGTGCCAGTAGTATAGGGGGCCGGGCCGGGGAGCTGTTTTTT. The full variable domain, in which reference TRBV19 and TRBJ2-2 provide the parts outside the CDR3, is DGGITQSPKYLFRKEGQNVTLSCEQNLNHDAMYWYRQDPGQGLRLIYYSQIVNDFQKGDIAEGYSVSREKKESFPLTVTSAQKNPTAFYLCASSIGGRAGELFFGEGSRLTVL.

The rearrangement links TRBV3-1 to TRBJ1-2; D might be TRBD1 (5 bases). This CDR3 is built from 17 residues. Deletions cut 5 bases from V and 0 bases from J, with 19 bases between. CDR1 is LGHDT and CDR2 is YNNKEL in the germline V gene (reference sequence). The CDR3 region has the DNA TGTGCCAGCAGCGCGAGCACCTATGACAGTCCTAACTATGGCTACACCTTC. Protein sequence: CASSASTYDSPNYGYTF.

This clonotype was seen a few times. This chain connects TRBV12-3 or TRBV12-4 to TRBJ1-2; D unclear. This CDR3 region has 13 residues. V was clipped by 3 bases and J by 4 bases, with 9 bases between them. CDR3 protein: CASSFGDFYGYTF. The CDR3 nucleotides read TGTGCCAGCAGTTTTGGGGATTTCTATGGCTACACCTTC.

This clonotype was counted between two and nine times. The chain carries TRBV18 and TRBJ1-2, with 8 bases identical to TRBD1. The CDR3 contains 14 residues. Trimming took 3 bases from V and 7 from J; bases not matched to a gene: 7. Germline V gene data show CDR1 as KGHSH and CDR2 as LQKENI. The CDR3 bases are TGTGCCAGCTCACCCTCTGCAGGGGGCACTGGCTACACCTTC. Its protein product is CASSPSAGGTGYTF.

Only a few counts were recorded for this clonotype. The rearrangement joins TRBV5-6 to TRBJ2-5; TRBD2 matches at 9 bases. With V trimmed by 0 bases and J by 2 bases, 2 bases remained unmatched. This CDR3 is built from 15 residues. Looked up from germline, CDR1 is SGHDT and CDR2 is YYEEEE. The CDR3 coding sequence is TGTGCCAGCAGCTTGGGTAGCGGGAGACAAGAGACCCAGTACTTC. It encodes CASSLGSGRQETQYF. Full variable domain (outside the CDR3, taken from reference TRBV5-6 and TRBJ2-5): DAGVTQSPTHLIKTRGQQVTLRCSPKSGHDTVSWYQQALGQGPQFIFQYYEEEERQRGNFPDRFSGHQFPNYSSELNVNALLLGDSALYLCASSLGSGRQETQYFGPGTRLLVL.

This clonotype came up a few times. The chain employs TRBV7-9 and TRBJ1-1; D might be TRBD1 (5 bases). Germline V gene lookup returns CDR1 SEHNR and CDR2 FQNEAQ (reference sequence). The CDR3 consists of 15 residues. The V end lost 2 bases, the J end lost 1 base, and 11 bases lay between the germline ends. The CDR3 sequence is CASSLRFRENTEAFF. CDR3 sequence (DNA): TGTGCCAGCAGCTTAAGGTTCAGGGAGAACACTGAAGCTTTCTTT. The full variable domain, with the rest looked up from reference TRBV7-9 and TRBJ1-1, is DTGVSQNPRHKITKRGQNVTFRCDPISEHNRLYWYRQTLGQGPEFLTYFQNEAQLEKSRLLSDRFSAERPKGSFSTLEIQRTEQGDSAMYLCASSLRFRENTEAFFGQGTRLTVV.

The chain is built from TRBV9 and TRBJ1-2; 11 bases align to TRBD1. The germline CDR1 and CDR2 sequences are SGDLS and YYNGEE. The CDR3 is 14 amino acids. Trimming cost V 2 bases and J 3 bases; bases outside gene matches: 0. As DNA, the CDR3 is TGTGCCAGCAGCGTGGGACAGGGGGACTATGGCTACACCTTC. It is translated as CASSVGQGDYGYTF. The full variable domain, with the rest looked up from reference TRBV9 and TRBJ1-2, is DSGVTQTPKHLITATGQRVTLRCSPRSGDLSVYWYQQSLDQGLQFLIQYYNGEERAKGNILERFSAQQFPDLHSELNLSSLELGDSALYFCASSVGQGDYGYTFGSGTRLTVV.

V and J are TRBV7-9 and TRBJ2-3; the D gene is possibly TRBD2 (6 bases). Germline CDR1 reads SEHNR; CDR2 reads FQNEAQ (reference sequence). This CDR3 spans 14 amino acids. Trimming pared 5 bases from V and 5 bases from J, leaving 14 bases between. In DNA form, the CDR3 reads TGTGCCAGCAGCACCTCCTCGGGAGTAGATACGCAGTATTTT. Translated: CASSTSSGVDTQYF. The whole variable domain, remainder taken from reference TRBV7-9 and TRBJ2-3, is DTGVSQNPRHKITKRGQNVTFRCDPISEHNRLYWYRQTLGQGPEFLTYFQNEAQLEKSRLLSDRFSAERPKGSFSTLEIQRTEQGDSAMYLCASSTSSGVDTQYFGPGTRLTVL.

This clonotype has more than one count but fewer than ten. A single base separates this from a much larger clone, so it may be a read error. The chain links TRBV7-9 to TRBJ2-7; 9 nucleotides align to TRBD1. The CDR3 covers 14 residues. Looked up from germline, CDR1 is SEHNR and CDR2 is FQNEAQ (reference sequence). The V segment lost 4 bases and the J segment 3 bases; nucleotides outside the gene matches: 4. CDR3 DNA: TGTGCCAGCAGCTCCGGGACAGGGAACTACGAGCAGTACTTC. It encodes CASSSGTGNYEQYF.

The rearrangement links TRBV7-9 to TRBJ2-2, with 7 nucleotides matching TRBD1. V gave up 5 bases and J gave up 6 bases; unmatched junction bases: 6. The CDR3 has 14 residues. Germline V CDR1 and CDR2: SEHNR, FQNEAQ (reference sequence). The CDR3 loop is CASSEDRIAGELFF. For the CDR3, the DNA is TGTGCCAGCAGCGAGGACAGGATAGCCGGGGAGCTGTTTTTT. Full variable domain (missing parts from reference TRBV7-9 and TRBJ2-2): DTGVSQNPRHKITKRGQNVTFRCDPISEHNRLYWYRQTLGQGPEFLTYFQNEAQLEKSRLLSDRFSAERPKGSFSTLEIQRTEQGDSAMYLCASSEDRIAGELFFGEGSRLTVL.

The chain employs TRBV3-1 and TRBJ1-6; 7 bases fit TRBD1. The germline V gene encodes CDR1 LGHDT and CDR2 YNNKEL (reference sequence). The CDR3 is 13 residues long. V shed 5 bases and J 12 bases; nucleotides not matched to a gene: 7. This chain's CDR3 is CASSGGDREPLHF. Here the CDR3 DNA reads TGTGCCAGCAGCGGCGGGGACAGAGAACCCCTCCACTTT.

This clonotype was seen a handful of times. This chain joins TRBV3-1 and TRBJ2-7; 12 bases map to TRBD2. V lost 4 bases and J lost 7; bases outside the gene matches: 8. The length of the CDR3 is 15 residues. The germline V gene has CDR1 LGHDT and CDR2 YNNKEL (reference sequence). This CDR3 reads CASSRGTSGPGEQYF. In DNA, the CDR3 is TGTGCCAGCAGCCGAGGGACTAGCGGGCCGGGAGAGCAGTACTTC.

In its sample, this clonotype was seen a few times. The chain is built from TRBV11-3 and TRBJ2-4; D may be TRBD1 (7 bases). Trimming took 5 bases from V and 2 from J, leaving 16 bases between them. This CDR3 has 16 amino acids. Germline V lookup: CDR1 SGHNT, CDR2 YENEEA. The CDR3 here is CASSPGGTAPKNIQYF. The CDR3 region has the DNA TGTGCCAGCAGCCCAGGCGGGACAGCGCCCAAAAACATTCAGTACTTC.

The gene calls are TRBV7-8 and TRBJ1-5; 12 bases are a match to TRBD1. The junction had 6 bases not matched to a gene; V was cut back by 3 bases and J by 6 bases. Germline V gene sequence: CDR1 SGHVS, CDR2 FQNEAQ. The CDR3 is 16 amino acids. CDR3 bases: TGTGCCAGCAGCTTCGGGACAGGGGGCGCTTTTCAGCCCCAGCATTTT. It specifies CASSFGTGGAFQPQHF.

In this sample, this clonotype turned up a few times. V and J are TRBV6-5 and TRBJ2-3; 8 nucleotides line up with TRBD2. CDR1 is MNHEY and CDR2 is SVGAGI in the germline V gene. V shed 5 bases and J 4 bases; nucleotides not matched to a gene: 17. This CDR3 is 18 amino acids long. The CDR3 DNA reads as TGTGCCAGCAGTCCGGAAACGAAGATAGCGGGAAAGGCAGATACGCAGTATTTT. Its translation: CASSPETKIAGKADTQYF.

This clonotype appeared a few times. This chain connects TRBV14 to TRBJ2-7; D gene unclear. V shed 3 bases and J shed 5 bases, with 11 bases lying between them. This CDR3 spans 13 amino acids. Germline lookup yields CDR1 SGHDN and CDR2 FVKESK. The CDR3 bases are TGTGCCAGCAGCCAGACGAGCGTCAACGAGCAGTACTTC. Its protein is CASSQTSVNEQYF.

This clonotype has more than one count but fewer than ten. The chain joins TRBV12-3 or TRBV12-4 to TRBJ1-6, with a possible D match to TRBD1 (5 bases). This CDR3 has 13 amino acids. V was clipped by 2 bases and J by 9 bases, with 8 bases between them. Here the CDR3 reads CASSLMQGSPLHF. CDR3 in DNA: TGTGCCAGCAGTTTAATGCAGGGTTCACCCCTCCACTTT.

V is TRBV7-6 and J is TRBJ2-7; the match to TRBD1 covers 10 bases. There are 15 residues in the CDR3. In germline, CDR1 is SGHVS, CDR2 FNYEAQ. J was trimmed by 1 base and V by 2 bases; bases with no gene match: 2. For the CDR3, the DNA is TGTGCCAGCAGCTTAACGGGACAGGGGTCCTACGAGCAGTACTTC. This encodes CASSLTGQGSYEQYF.

The chain employs TRBV2 and TRBJ2-7, with D possibly matching TRBD2 (5 bases). V lost 7 bases and J 11 bases, leaving 18 bases between the germline ends. The CDR3 has 12 amino acids. Germline V lookup: CDR1 SNHLY, CDR2 FYNNEI. Here the CDR3 reads CASKQGDSEEYF. DNA for the CDR3: TGTGCCAGCAAACAAGGTGATTCGGAGGAGTACTTC.

This clonotype has a handful of counts. The chain couples TRBV7-2 to TRBJ2-6; the D gene could be TRBD1 or TRBD2 (5 bases each). V lost 2 bases and J lost 4, with 15 bases in between. CDR1 is SGHTA and CDR2 is FQGNSA in the germline V gene. This CDR3 region has 17 residues. The CDR3 region has the DNA TGTGCCAGCAGCTTAATTGGTGGGGGTTCGGGGGCCAACGTCCTGACTTTC. Translating gives CASSLIGGGSGANVLTF.

This clonotype was recorded at least ten times. The chain uses TRBV20-1 and TRBJ2-1; 14 bases line up with TRBD2. V lost 5 bases, J lost 7 bases, and 7 bases stayed unmatched. The CDR3 is 15 residues long. Germline V gene data show CDR1 as DFQATT and CDR2 as SNEGSKA (reference sequence). CDR3 protein: CSALRLAGGPNEQFF. In nucleotides, the CDR3 is TGCAGTGCTCTTAGACTAGCGGGAGGGCCAAATGAGCAGTTCTTC.

The chain is built from TRBV3-1 and TRBJ2-7; 10 bases line up with TRBD2. Trimming at V came to 4 bases and at J to 0 bases, leaving 12 bases not matched to a gene. CDR1 and CDR2 (germline): LGHDT, YNNKEL (reference sequence). The CDR3 consists of 18 residues. This chain's CDR3 is CASSLLAGEGSFSYEQYF. The CDR3, as DNA: TGTGCCAGCAGCCTGCTAGCGGGAGAGGGAAGTTTCTCCTACGAGCAGTACTTC.

The J gene is TRBJ2-7, the V gene TRBV5-1; tentatively, D is TRBD2 (5 bases). Trimming pared 1 base from V and 4 bases from J, leaving 18 bases between. The germline gives CDR1 SGHRS, CDR2 YFSETQ. The CDR3 consists of 16 residues. The CDR3 nucleotides read TGCGCCAGCAGCTTGACCGCGGGTCGTGGGGAATACGAGCAGTACTTC. Translating gives CASSLTAGRGEYEQYF. The complete variable domain, with remaining parts taken from reference TRBV5-1 and TRBJ2-7, reads KAGVTQTPRYLIKTRGQQVTLSCSPISGHRSVSWYQQTPGQGLQFLFEYFSETQRNKGNFPGRFSGRQFSNSRSEMNVSTLELGDSALYLCASSLTAGRGEYEQYFGPGTRLTVT.

This clonotype was seen only a few times. The chain is built from TRBV2 and TRBJ1-5, with D tentatively TRBD1 (5 bases). Trimming left V 6 bases short and J 4 bases short, with 13 bases between. The CDR3 runs 14 residues. CDR1 and CDR2 from the germline V gene are SNHLY and FYNNEI. CDR3 DNA: TGTGCCAGCAGCCCCAGGGCTAGGAATCAGCCCCAGCATTTT. This gives the protein CASSPRARNQPQHF.

A word on this clonotype: The CDR3 carries no conserved terminal phenylalanine or tryptophan, so it likely arises from a read error. This sequence joins TRBV12-3 or TRBV12-4 and TRBJ2-7; D is uncertain. CDR3 size: 12 residues. V was clipped by 5 bases and J by 0 bases, with 5 bases between them. The CDR3 bases are TGTGCCAGCAGTCAGAGCTCCTACGAGCAGTACTTA. It yields the protein CASSQSSYEQYL.

Only a few counts were recorded for this clonotype. This sequence joins TRBV27 and TRBJ2-5; 9 positions agree with TRBD1. Germline trimming cut 5 bases from V and 3 bases from J; bases unmatched to any gene: 10. The length of the CDR3 is 16 residues. Germline lookup yields CDR1 MNHEY and CDR2 SMNVEV (reference sequence). The CDR3 DNA follows: TGTGCCAGCAGTCCTAATCCGGGACAGGGAAAAGAGACCCAGTACTTC. Amino acids: CASSPNPGQGKETQYF.